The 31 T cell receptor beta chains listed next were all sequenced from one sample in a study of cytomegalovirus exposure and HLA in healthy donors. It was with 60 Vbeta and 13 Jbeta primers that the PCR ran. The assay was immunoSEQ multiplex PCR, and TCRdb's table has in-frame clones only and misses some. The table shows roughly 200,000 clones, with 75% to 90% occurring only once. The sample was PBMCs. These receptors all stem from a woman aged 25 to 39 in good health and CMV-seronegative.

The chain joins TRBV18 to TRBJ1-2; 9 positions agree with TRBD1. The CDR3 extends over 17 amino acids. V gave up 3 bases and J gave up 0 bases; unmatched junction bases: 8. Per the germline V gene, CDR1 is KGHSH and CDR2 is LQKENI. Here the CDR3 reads CASSPKDRGKSNYGYTF. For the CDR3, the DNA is TGTGCCAGCTCACCTAAGGACAGGGGAAAATCTAACTATGGCTACACCTTC.

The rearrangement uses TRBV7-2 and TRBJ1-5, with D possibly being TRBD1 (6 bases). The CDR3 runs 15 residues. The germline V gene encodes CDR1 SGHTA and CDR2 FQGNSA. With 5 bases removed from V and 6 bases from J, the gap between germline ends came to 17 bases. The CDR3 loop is CASSIYGGGPQPQHF. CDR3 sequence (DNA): TGTGCCAGCAGCATTTATGGGGGGGGCCCTCAGCCCCAGCATTTT. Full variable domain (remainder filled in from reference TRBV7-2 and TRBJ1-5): GAGVSQSPSNKVTEKGKDVELRCDPISGHTALYWYRQSLGQGLEFLIYFQGNSAPDKSGLPSDRFSAERTGGSVSTLTIQRTQQEDSAVYLCASSIYGGGPQPQHFGDGTRLSIL.

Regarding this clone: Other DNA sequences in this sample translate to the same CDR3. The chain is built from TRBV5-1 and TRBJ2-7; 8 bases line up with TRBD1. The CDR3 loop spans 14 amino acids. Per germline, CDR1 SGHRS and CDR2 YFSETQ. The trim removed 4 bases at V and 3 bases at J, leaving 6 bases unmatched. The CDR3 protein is CASSPGTGYYEQYF. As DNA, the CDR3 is TGCGCCAGCAGCCCCGGGACAGGCTACTACGAGCAGTACTTC.

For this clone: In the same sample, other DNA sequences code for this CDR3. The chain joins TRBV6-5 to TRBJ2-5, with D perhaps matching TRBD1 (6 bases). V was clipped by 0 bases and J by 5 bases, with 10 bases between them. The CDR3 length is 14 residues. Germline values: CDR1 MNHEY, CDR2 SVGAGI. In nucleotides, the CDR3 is TGTGCCAGCAGTTACTCACAGGGTCGCGAGACCCAGTACTTC. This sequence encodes CASSYSQGRETQYF.

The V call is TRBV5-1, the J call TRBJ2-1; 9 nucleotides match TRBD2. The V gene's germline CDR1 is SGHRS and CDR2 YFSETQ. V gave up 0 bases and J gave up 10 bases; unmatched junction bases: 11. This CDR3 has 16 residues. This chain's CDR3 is CASSLAFETSGDEQFF. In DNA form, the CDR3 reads TGCGCCAGCAGCTTGGCCTTTGAGACTAGCGGAGACGAGCAGTTCTTC.

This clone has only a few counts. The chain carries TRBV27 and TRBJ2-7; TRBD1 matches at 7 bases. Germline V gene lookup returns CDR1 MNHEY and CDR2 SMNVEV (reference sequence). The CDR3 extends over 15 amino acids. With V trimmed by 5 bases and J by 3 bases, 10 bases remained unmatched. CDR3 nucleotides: TGTGCCAGCAGTCCACAGACAGGGACCCTCTACGAGCAGTACTTC. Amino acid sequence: CASSPQTGTLYEQYF.

The CDR3 region is CASSPWTGEGQETQYF. CDR3 bases: TGTGCCAGCAGCCCTTGGACAGGGGAAGGACAAGAGACCCAGTACTTC. The chain has TRBV7-8 and TRBJ2-5, with 9 bases matching TRBD1. The junction had 9 bases not matched to a gene; V was cut back by 5 bases and J by 2 bases. Germline V gene sequence: CDR1 SGHVS, CDR2 FQNEAQ. The CDR3 sequence is 16 residues long.

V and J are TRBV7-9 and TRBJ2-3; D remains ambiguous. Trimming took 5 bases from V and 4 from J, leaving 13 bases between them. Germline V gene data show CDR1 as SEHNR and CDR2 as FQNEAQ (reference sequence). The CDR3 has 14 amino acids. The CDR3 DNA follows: TGTGCCAGCAGCCCCCCAGCGAGAGCAGATACGCAGTATTTT. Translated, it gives CASSPPARADTQYF.

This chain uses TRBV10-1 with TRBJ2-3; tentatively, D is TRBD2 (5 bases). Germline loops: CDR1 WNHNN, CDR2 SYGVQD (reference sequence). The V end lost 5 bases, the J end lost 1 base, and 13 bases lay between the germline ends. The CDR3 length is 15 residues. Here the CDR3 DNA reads TGCGCCAGCAGTCCCGGGGTAGGCCGCACAGATACGCAGTATTTT. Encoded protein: CASSPGVGRTDTQYF.

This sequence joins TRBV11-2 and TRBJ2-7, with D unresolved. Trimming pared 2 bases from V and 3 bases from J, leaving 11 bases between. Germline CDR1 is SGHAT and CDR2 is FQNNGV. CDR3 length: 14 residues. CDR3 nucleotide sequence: TGTGCCAGCAGCTTAAACATGAACGTCTACGAGCAGTACTTC. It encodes CASSLNMNVYEQYF.

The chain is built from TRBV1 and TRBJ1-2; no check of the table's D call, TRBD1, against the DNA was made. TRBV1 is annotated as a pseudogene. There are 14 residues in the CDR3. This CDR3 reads CTSSQTGNSHGYTF. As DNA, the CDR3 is TGCACCAGCAGCCAAACAGGGAATAGCCATGGCTACACCTTC.

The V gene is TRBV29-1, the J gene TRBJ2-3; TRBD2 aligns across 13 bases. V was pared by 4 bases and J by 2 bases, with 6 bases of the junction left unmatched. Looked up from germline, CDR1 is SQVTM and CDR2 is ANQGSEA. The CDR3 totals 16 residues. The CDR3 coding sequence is TGCAGCGTTGGAGGACTAGCGGGGGAGTTCACAGATACGCAGTATTTT. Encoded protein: CSVGGLAGEFTDTQYF.

Here the CDR3 reads CASSLRDNEPPLHF. For the CDR3, the DNA is TGTGCCAGCAGCCTCCGGGACAATGAACCACCCCTCCACTTT. V is TRBV4-2 and J is TRBJ1-6; tentative D call: TRBD1 (6 bases). The CDR3 spans 14 residues. Germline V gene sequence: CDR1 LGHNA, CDR2 YNFKEQ. The V gene lost 4 bases and the J gene lost 11 bases, with 15 bases spanning the gap.

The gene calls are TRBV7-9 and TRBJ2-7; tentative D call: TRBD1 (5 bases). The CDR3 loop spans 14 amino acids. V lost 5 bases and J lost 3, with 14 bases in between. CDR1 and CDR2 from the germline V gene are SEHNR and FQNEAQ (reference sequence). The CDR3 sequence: CASSRAPRDYEQYF. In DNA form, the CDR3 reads TGTGCCAGCAGCCGAGCCCCCAGGGACTACGAGCAGTACTTC.

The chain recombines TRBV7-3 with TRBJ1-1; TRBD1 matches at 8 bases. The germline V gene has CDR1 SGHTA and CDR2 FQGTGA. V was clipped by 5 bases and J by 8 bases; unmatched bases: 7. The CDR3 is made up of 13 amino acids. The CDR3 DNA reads TGTGCCAGCAGCCCGGGGACAGGCTCGGAAGCTTTCTTT. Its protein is CASSPGTGSEAFF.

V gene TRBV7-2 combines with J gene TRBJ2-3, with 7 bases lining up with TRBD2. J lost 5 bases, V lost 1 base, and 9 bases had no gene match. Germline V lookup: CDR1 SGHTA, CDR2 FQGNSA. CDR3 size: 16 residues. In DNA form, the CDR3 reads TGTGCCAGCAGCTTAGATGGGGGAGGGCTTCAAGATACGCAGTATTTT. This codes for CASSLDGGGLQDTQYF.

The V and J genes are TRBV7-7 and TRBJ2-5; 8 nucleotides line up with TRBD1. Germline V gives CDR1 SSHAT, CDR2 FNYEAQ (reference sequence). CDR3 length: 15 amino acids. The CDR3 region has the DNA TGTGCTAGCTCCTCGGCAGGGACAGGCCAAGAGACCCAGTACTTC. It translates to CASSSAGTGQETQYF. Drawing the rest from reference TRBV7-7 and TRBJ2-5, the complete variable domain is GAGVSQSPRYKVTKRGQDVTLRCDPISSHATLYWYQQALGQGPEFLTYFNYEAQPDKSGLPSDRFSAERPEGSISTLTIQRTEQRDSAMYRCASSSAGTGQETQYFGPGTRLLVL.

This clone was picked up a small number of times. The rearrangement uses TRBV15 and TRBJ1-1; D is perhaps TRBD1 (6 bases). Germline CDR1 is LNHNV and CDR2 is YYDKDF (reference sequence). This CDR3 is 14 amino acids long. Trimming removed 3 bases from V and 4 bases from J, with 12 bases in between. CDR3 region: CATSRNRDGTEAFF. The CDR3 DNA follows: TGTGCCACCAGCAGGAACAGGGATGGCACTGAAGCTTTCTTT.

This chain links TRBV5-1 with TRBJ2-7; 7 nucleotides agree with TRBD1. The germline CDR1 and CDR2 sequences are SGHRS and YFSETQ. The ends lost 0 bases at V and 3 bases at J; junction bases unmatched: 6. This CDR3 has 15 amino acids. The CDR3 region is CASSLGQGVSYEQYF. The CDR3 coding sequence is TGCGCCAGCAGCTTGGGGCAGGGGGTTAGCTACGAGCAGTACTTC.

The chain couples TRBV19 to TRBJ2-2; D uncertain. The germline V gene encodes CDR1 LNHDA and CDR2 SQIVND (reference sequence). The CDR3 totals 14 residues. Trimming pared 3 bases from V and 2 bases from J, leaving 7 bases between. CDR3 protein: CASSIVRNTGELFF. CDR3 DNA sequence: TGTGCCAGTAGTATTGTCAGAAACACCGGGGAGCTGTTTTTT.

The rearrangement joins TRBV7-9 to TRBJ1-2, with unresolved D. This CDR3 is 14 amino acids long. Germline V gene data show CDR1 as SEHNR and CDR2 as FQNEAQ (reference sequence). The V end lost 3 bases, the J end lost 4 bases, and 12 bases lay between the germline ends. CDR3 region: CASSLLNLGYGYTF. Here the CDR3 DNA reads TGTGCCAGCAGCTTGTTAAATCTCGGCTATGGCTACACCTTC.

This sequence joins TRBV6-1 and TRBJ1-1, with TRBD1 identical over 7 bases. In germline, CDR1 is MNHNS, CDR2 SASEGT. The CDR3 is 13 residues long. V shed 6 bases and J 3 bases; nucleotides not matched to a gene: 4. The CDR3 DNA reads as TGTGCCAGCAGGGACAGGATCGACACTGAAGCTTTCTTT. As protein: CASRDRIDTEAFF.

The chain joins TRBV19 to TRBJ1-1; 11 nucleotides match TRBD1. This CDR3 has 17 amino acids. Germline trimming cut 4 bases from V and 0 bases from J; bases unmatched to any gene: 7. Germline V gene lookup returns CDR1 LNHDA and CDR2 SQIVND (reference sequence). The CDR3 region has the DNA TGTGCCAGTAGTACCGGGACAGGGGGACCCGTGAACACTGAAGCTTTCTTT. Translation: CASSTGTGGPVNTEAFF.

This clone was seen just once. The CDR3 sequence: CASSVGGVAETQYF. In nucleotides, the CDR3 is TGTGCCAGCAGCGTAGGGGGGGTGGCAGAGACCCAGTACTTC. The chain links TRBV9 to TRBJ2-5; maybe TRBD2 (6 bases). The CDR3 has 14 residues. With 0 bases removed from V and 4 bases from J, the gap between germline ends came to 10 bases. Germline V CDR1 and CDR2: SGDLS, YYNGEE.

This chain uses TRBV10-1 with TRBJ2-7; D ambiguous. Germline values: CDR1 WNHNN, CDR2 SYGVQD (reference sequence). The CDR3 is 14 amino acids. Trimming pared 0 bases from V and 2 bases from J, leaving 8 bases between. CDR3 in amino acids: CASSESRFPYEQYF. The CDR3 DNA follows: TGCGCCAGCAGTGAGTCCCGGTTCCCCTACGAGCAGTACTTC.

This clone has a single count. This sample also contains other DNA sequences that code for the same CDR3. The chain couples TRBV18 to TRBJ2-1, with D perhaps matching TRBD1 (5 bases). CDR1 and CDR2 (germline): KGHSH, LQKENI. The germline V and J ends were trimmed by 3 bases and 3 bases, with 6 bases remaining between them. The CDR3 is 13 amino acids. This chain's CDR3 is CASSPQGYNEQFF. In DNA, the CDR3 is TGTGCCAGCTCACCTCAGGGCTACAATGAGCAGTTCTTC. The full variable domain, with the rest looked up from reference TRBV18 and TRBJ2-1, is NAGVMQNPRHLVRRRGQEARLRCSPMKGHSHVYWYRQLPEEGLKFMVYLQKENIIDESGMPKERFSAEFPKEGPSILRIQQVVRGDSAAYFCASSPQGYNEQFFGPGTRLTVL.

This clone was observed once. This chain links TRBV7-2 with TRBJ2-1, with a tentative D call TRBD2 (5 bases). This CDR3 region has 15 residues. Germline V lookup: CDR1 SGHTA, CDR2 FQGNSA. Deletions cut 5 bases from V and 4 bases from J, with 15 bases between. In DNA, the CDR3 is TGTGCCAGCAGCGGACGGGCGGGCACTTACAATGAGCAGTTCTTC. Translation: CASSGRAGTYNEQFF.

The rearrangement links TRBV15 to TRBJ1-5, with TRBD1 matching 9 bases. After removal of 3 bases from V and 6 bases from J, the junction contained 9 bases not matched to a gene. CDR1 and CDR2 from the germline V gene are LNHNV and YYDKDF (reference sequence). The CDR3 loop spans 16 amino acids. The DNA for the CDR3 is TGTGCCACCAGCAGTCGGGACAGGGTTAGCTCTCAGCCCCAGCATTTT. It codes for CATSSRDRVSSQPQHF.

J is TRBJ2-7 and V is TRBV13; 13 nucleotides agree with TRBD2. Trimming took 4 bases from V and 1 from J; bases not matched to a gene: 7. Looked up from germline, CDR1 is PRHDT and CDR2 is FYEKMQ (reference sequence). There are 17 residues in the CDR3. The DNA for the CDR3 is TGTGCCAGCAGCTCCTGGACTAGCGGGAGTAGTTCCTACGAGCAGTACTTC. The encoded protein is CASSSWTSGSSSYEQYF.

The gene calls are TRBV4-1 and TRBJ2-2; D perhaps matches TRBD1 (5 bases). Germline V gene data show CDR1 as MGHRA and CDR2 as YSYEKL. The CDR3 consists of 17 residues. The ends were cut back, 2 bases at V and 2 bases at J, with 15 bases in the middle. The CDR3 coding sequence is TGCGCCAGCAGCCAACTATACTTAGACAGAAACACCGGGGAGCTGTTTTTT. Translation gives CASSQLYLDRNTGELFF.

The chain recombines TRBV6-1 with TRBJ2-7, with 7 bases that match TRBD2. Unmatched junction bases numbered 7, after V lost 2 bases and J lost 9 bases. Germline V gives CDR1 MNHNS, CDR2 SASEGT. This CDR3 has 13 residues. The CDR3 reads CASSEWGGLGQYF. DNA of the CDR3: TGTGCCAGCAGTGAATGGGGGGGGTTGGGGCAGTACTTC.